This T cell receptor beta chain is from a study of blood T cell repertoires in COVID-19. Study as a whole: Acute-phase and convalescent COVID-19 samples originated in the United States, Italy and Spain. PBMCs, B-cell-depleted T cells, or T cells were the source of the cDNA or gDNA that made up the material.

The CDR3 covers 12 residues. V was shortened by 3 bases and J by 1 base, with 3 bases between the two germline ends. Per germline, CDR1 SGHAT and CDR2 FQNNGV. Original processing methods: Reference gene primers were amplified, and this amplification served to estimate nucleated cell counts. Using immunoSEQ multiplex PCR, the repertoire was profiled, and TCRdb retains in-frame clones only, with some absent. The V and J calls and clone size come from that table; D and trimming were worked out from the DNA. Of about 190,000 clones in the sample, about 88% were seen once. The genes are TRBV11-2 and TRBJ1-1; no definite D call. The source material was peripheral blood. The receptor's source is a man aged 35 to 55 with active or convalescent COVID-19. The CDR3 sequence: CASSFKNTEAFF. The CDR3 nucleotides are TGTGCCAGCAGCTTTAAGAACACTGAAGCTTTCTTT.